This entry describes one TCR beta chain. PCR used 60 Vbeta primers and 13 Jbeta primers. Sequencing was performed with immunoSEQ multiplex PCR; in TCRdb, only in-frame clones are kept and a portion is missing. This table holds approximately 140,000 clones, approximately 83% found once. This specimen belongs to a study of cytomegalovirus exposure and HLA in healthy donors. The ends lost 5 bases at V and 2 bases at J; junction bases unmatched: 6. CDR1 is SEHNR, CDR2 FQNEAQ, per germline (reference sequence). CDR3 length: 15 residues. This sequence originates from a girl aged 2-10 years in good health and CMV-seronegative. Specimen: PBMCs. The chain has TRBV7-9 and TRBJ2-7; TRBD2 aligns across 10 bases. This CDR3 is CASSAAGGAAYEQYF. CDR3 DNA: TGTGCCAGCAGCGCAGCGGGGGGGGCCGCCTACGAGCAGTACTTC.